Given below is one T cell receptor beta chain in context. Its antigen is undetermined. The sample comes from a study of cytomegalovirus exposure and HLA in healthy donors. Each donor's status was that of a healthy bone marrow donor. CDR1 and CDR2 (germline): SGDLS, YYNGEE. The CDR3 consists of 14 residues. The PCR contained 60 Vbeta and 13 Jbeta primers. Data came from immunoSEQ multiplex PCR; TCRdb stores just in-frame clones and leaves some out. The sample holds approximately 220,000 clones, roughly 87% seen once. Whole-study findings and limits: Cytomegalovirus association was assigned to about 150 TCR beta chains. Testing in vitro showed a few CMV-associated chains specific for CMV antigens.

The receptor was isolated from a man between 35 and 55 years old in good health and CMV-seropositive. J is TRBJ2-5 and V is TRBV9, with D perhaps matching TRBD1 (6 bases). The DNA matches TRBJ2-7 better at its end, which makes the J call doubtful. Sequencing input: PBMCs. The CDR3 is CASSPGTRSYEQYF. CDR3 bases: TGTGCCAGCAGCCCGGGGACACGTTCCTACGAGCAGTACTTC.